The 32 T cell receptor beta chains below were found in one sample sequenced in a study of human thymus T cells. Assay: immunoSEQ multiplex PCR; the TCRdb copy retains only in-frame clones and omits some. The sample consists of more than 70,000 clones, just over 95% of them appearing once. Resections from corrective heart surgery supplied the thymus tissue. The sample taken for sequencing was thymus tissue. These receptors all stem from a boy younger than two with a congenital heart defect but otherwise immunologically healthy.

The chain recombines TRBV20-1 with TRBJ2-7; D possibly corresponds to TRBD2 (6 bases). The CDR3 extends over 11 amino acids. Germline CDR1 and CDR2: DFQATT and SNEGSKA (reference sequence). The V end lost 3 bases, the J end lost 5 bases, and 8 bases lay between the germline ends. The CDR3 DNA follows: TGCAGTGCTAGGGGCGGGAACGAGCAGTACTTC. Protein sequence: CSARGGNEQYF.

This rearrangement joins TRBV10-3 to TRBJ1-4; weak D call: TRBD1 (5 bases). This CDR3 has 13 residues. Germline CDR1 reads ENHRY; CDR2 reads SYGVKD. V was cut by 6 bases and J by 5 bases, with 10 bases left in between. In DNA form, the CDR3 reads TGTGCCATCAGCGGGACGCCCAATGAAAAACTGTTTTTT. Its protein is CAISGTPNEKLFF.

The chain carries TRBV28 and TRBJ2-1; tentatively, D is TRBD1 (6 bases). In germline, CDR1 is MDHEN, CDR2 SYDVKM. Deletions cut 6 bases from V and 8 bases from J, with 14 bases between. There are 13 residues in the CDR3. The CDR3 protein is CASRPGVVDEQFF. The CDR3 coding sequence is TGTGCCAGCAGGCCAGGGGTGGTGGATGAGCAGTTCTTC.

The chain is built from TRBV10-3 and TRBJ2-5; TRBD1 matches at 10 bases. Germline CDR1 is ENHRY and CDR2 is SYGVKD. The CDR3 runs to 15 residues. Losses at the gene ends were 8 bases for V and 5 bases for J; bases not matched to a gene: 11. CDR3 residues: CAIATPTGGMETQYF. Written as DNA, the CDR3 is TGTGCCATCGCAACCCCGACAGGGGGCATGGAGACCCAGTACTTC.

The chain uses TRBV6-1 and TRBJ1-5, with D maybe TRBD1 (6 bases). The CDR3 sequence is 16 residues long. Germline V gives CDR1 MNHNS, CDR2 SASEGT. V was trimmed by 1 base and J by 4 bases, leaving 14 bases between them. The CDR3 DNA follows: TGTGCCAGCAGTGAAGAATTGGACAGATGGAATCAGCCCCAGCATTTT. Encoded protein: CASSEELDRWNQPQHF.

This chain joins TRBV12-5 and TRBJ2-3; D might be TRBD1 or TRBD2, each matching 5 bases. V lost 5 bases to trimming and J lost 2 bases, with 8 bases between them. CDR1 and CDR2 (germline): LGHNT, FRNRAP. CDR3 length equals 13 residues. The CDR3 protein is CASGQGVTDTQYF. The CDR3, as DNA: TGTGCTAGTGGTCAGGGAGTCACAGATACGCAGTATTTT.

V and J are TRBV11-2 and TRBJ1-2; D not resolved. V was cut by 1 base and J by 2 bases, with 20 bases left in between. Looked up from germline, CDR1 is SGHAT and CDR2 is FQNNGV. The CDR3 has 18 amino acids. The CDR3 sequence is CASSLGYGSNSKNYGYTF. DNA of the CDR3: TGTGCCAGCAGCTTAGGGTACGGATCTAATTCCAAGAACTATGGCTACACCTTC.

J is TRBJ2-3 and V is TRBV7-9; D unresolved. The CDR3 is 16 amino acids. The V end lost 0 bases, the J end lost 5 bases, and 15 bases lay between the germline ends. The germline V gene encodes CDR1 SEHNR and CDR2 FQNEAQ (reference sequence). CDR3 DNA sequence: TGTGCCAGCAGCTTAGCTCCTCCGAACCCTGGAGATACGCAGTATTTT. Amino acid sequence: CASSLAPPNPGDTQYF.

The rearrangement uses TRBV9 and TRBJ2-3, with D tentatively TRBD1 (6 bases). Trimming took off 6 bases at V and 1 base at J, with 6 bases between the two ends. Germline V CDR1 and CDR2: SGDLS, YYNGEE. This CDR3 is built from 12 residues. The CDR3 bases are TGTGCCAGCAAGGGGGGCACAGATACGCAGTATTTT. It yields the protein CASKGGTDTQYF.

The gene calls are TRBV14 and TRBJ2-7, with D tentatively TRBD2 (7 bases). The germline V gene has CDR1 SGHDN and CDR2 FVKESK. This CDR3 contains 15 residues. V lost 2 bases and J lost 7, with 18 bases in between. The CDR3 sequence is CASSQRGGGSGEQYF. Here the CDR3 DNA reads TGTGCCAGCAGCCAACGAGGCGGGGGCTCGGGGGAGCAGTACTTC.

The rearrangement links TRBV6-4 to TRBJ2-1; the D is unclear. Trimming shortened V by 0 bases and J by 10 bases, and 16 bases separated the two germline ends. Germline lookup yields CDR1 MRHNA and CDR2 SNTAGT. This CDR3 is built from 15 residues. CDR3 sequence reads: CASSDSRILLGEQFF. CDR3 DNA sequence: TGTGCCAGCAGTGACTCGAGGATCCTCCTCGGGGAGCAGTTCTTC.

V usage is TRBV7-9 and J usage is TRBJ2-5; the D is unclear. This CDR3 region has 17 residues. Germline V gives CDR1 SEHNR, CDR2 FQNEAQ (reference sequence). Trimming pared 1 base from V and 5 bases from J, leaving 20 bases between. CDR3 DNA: TGTGCCAGCAGCTTAGATTTGTTTTTTCGGTTTAGGGAGACCCAGTACTTC. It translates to CASSLDLFFRFRETQYF. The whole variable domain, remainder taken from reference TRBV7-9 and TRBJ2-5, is DTGVSQNPRHKITKRGQNVTFRCDPISEHNRLYWYRQTLGQGPEFLTYFQNEAQLEKSRLLSDRFSAERPKGSFSTLEIQRTEQGDSAMYLCASSLDLFFRFRETQYFGPGTRLLVL.

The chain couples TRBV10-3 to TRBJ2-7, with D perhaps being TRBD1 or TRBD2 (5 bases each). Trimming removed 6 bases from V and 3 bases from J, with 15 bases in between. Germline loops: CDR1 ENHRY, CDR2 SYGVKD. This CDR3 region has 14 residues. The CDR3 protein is CAIRGGQGGYEQYF. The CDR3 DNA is TGTGCCATCAGGGGCGGGCAGGGTGGCTACGAGCAGTACTTC.

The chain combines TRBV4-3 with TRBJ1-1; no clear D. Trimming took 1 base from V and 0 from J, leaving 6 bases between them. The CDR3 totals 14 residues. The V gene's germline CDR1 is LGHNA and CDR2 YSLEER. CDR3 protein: CASSQVEMNTEAFF. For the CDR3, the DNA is TGCGCCAGCAGCCAAGTTGAAATGAACACTGAAGCTTTCTTT.

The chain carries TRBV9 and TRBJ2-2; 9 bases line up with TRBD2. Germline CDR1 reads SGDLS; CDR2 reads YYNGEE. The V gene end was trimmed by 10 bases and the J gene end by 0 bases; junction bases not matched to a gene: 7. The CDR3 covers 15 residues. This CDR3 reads CASNRLAANTGELFF. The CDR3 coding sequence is TGTGCCTCTAACCGACTAGCGGCGAACACCGGGGAGCTGTTTTTT. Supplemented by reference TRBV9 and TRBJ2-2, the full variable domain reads DSGVTQTPKHLITATGQRVTLRCSPRSGDLSVYWYQQSLDQGLQFLIQYYNGEERAKGNILERFSAQQFPDLHSELNLSSLELGDSALYFCASNRLAANTGELFFGEGSRLTVL.

The CDR3 protein is CASSADFSSYYNEQFF. The CDR3 nucleotides read TGTGCCAGCAGTGCCGACTTCTCCTCCTACTACAATGAGCAGTTCTTC. This sequence joins TRBV6-4 and TRBJ2-1; D gene unclear. Germline V gives CDR1 MRHNA, CDR2 SNTAGT. V was pared by 4 bases and J by 3 bases, with 16 bases between. This CDR3 spans 16 amino acids.

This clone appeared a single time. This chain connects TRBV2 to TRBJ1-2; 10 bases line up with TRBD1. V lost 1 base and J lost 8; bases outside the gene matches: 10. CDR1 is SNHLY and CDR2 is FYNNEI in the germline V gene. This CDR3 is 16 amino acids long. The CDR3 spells CASSEVGQGHSGGYTF. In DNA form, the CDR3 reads TGTGCCAGCAGTGAAGTGGGACAGGGGCATTCGGGGGGCTACACCTTC.

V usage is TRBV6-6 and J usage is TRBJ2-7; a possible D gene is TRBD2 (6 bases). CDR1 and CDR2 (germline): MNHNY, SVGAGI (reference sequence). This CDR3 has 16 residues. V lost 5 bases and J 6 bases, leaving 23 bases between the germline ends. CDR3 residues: CASSPPVASVGGEQYF. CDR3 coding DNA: TGTGCCAGCAGTCCCCCGGTAGCTTCTGTCGGGGGCGAGCAGTACTTC.

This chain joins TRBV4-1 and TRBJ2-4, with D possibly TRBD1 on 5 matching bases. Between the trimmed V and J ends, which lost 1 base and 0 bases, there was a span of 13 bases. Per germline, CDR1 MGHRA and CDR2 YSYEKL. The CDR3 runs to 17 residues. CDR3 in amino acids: CASSQGQGILAKNIQYF. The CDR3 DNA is TGCGCCAGCAGCCAAGGTCAGGGCATCCTAGCCAAAAACATTCAGTACTTC.

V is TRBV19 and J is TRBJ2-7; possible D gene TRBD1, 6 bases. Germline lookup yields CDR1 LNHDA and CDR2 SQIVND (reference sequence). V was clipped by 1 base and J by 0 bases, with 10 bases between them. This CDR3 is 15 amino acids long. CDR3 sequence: CASSIGQGSSYEQYF. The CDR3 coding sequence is TGTGCCAGTAGTATAGGGCAGGGGAGCTCCTACGAGCAGTACTTC.

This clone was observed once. The CDR3 sequence: CASSLDTAGYGYTF. The CDR3 DNA reads TGTGCCAGCAGCTTGGACACCGCTGGCTATGGCTACACCTTC. This chain links TRBV5-6 with TRBJ1-2; D gene uncertain. V was shortened by 0 bases and J by 4 bases, with 10 bases between the two germline ends. CDR1 is SGHDT, CDR2 YYEEEE, per germline. The CDR3 is made up of 14 amino acids.

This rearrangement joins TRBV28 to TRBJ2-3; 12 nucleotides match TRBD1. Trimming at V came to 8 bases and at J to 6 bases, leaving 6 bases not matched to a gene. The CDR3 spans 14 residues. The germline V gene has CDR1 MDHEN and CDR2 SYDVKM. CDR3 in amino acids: CASDGTGGADTQYF. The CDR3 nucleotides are TGTGCCAGCGACGGGACAGGGGGCGCCGATACGCAGTATTTT.

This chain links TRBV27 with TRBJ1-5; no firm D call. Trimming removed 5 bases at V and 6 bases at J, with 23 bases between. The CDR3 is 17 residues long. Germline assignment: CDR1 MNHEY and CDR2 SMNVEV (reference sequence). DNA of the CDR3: TGTGCCAGCAGTCGGTTTTTTTCCTCCGAGGTGTTTCAGCCCCAGCATTTT. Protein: CASSRFFSSEVFQPQHF.

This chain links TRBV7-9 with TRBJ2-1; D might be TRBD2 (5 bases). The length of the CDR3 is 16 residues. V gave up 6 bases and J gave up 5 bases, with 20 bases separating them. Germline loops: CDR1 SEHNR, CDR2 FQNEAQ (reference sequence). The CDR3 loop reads CASSSSQGEGHNEQFF. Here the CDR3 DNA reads TGTGCCAGCAGTTCATCCCAAGGAGAGGGTCACAATGAGCAGTTCTTC.

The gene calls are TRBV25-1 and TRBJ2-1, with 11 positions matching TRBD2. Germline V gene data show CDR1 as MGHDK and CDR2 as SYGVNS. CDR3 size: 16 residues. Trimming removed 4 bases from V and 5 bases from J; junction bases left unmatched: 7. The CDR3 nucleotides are TGTGCCAGCAGTGGGCTACTAGCGGGAGAGGACAATGAGCAGTTCTTC. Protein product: CASSGLLAGEDNEQFF.

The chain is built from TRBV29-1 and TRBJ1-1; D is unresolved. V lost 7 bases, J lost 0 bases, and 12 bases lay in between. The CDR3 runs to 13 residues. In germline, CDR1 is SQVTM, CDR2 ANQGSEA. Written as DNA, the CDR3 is TGCAGCGCTAAGACCTCGCTGAACACTGAAGCTTTCTTT. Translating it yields CSAKTSLNTEAFF.

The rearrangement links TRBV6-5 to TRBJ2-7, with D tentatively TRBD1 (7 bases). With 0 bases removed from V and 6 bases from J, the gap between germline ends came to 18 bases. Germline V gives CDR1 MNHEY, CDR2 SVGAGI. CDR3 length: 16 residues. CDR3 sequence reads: CASSYSTAIRGAEQYF. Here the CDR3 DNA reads TGTGCCAGCAGTTACTCGACGGCAATCAGGGGGGCCGAGCAGTACTTC.

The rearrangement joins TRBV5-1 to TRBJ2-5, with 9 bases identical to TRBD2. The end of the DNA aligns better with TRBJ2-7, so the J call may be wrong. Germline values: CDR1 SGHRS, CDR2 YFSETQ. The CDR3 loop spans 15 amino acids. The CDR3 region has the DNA TGCGCCAGCAGCTTGGGACCAGCGGGAGGCTACGAGCAGTACTTC. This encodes CASSLGPAGGYEQYF.

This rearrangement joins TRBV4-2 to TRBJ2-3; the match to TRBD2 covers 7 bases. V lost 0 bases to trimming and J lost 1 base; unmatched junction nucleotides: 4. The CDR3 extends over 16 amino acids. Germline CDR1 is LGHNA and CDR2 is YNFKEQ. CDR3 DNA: TGTGCCAGCAGCCAAGATGGGCTAGCGGGCACAGATACGCAGTATTTT. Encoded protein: CASSQDGLAGTDTQYF.

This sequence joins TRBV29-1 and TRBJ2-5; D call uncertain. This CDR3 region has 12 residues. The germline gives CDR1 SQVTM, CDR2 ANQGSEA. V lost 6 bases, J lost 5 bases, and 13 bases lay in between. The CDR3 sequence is CSVLIPMETQYF. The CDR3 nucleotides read TGCAGCGTCCTGATTCCCATGGAGACCCAGTACTTC.

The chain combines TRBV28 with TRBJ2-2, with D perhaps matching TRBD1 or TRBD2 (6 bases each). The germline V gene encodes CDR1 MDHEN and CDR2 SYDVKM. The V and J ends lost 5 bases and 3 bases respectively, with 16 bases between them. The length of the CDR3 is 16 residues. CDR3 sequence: CASSRGQRDYTGELFF. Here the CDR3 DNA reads TGTGCCAGCAGTCGAGGACAGAGGGACTACACCGGGGAGCTGTTTTTT.

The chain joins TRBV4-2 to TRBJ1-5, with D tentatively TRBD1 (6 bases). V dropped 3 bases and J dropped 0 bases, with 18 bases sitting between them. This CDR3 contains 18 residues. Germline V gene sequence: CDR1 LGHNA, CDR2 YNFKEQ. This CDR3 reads CASSHGGPLEDSNQPQHF. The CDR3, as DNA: TGTGCCAGCAGCCACGGGGGGCCGTTAGAAGATAGCAATCAGCCCCAGCATTTT.